This T cell receptor beta chain was profiled in a study of CD8+CD57+ T cells in acquired aplastic anemia. Study overall: CD4+ and CD8+ cells, once sorted, gave DNA averaging around 3.2 ug.

J was trimmed by 7 bases and V by 5 bases; bases with no gene match: 9. CDR3 length: 14 amino acids. The germline V gene encodes CDR1 SEHNR and CDR2 FQNEAQ (reference sequence). Sequenced patients had shown CD8+CD57+ cell expansion by flow cytometry. Patients were untreated when blood was sampled. Genomic DNA, the template, was used for profiling of the TCR beta VDJ and CDR3. TCRdb re-analysed the reads in MiXCR, keeping a single row per CDR3 protein. This sample yields about 150,000 distinct CDR3 sequences, of which just over 50% are seen a single time; more than 10% belongs to the top ten. Sequences were obtained from sorted CD4+, CD8+, or CD8+CD57+ T cells (not recorded which) from PBMCs. The TCR was taken from a human donor with aplastic anemia. This chain links TRBV7-9 with TRBJ1-2; 8 bases map to TRBD1. The CDR3 protein is CASSTRTGYGGYTF. The CDR3 DNA is TGTGCCAGCAGCACCCGGACAGGGTATGGTGGCTACACCTTC.